A selection of T cell receptor beta chains follows, all from one sample in a study of metastatic and nonmetastatic thyroid tumors. TCRdb re-analyzed the PCR reads using MiXCR. The profile shows about 93,000 clones, roughly an eighth of them singletons. The specimen was blood. These receptors originate from a female donor with papillary thyroid cancer or a benign thyroid nodule (not recorded which). Some clones in this sample may be carry-over from other donors' samples. The CDR3 runs from the conserved cysteine through the conserved F or W. The order of the fields is J gene, V gene, CDR3 protein.

>TRBJ2-7|TRBV6-5
CASSYGATYEQYF
>TRBJ2-7|TRBV6-2/TRBV6-3
CASSYSTRLAGVYEQYF
>TRBJ1-1|TRBV12-3/TRBV12-4
CASSWTGRDTEAFF
>TRBJ2-7|TRBV20-1
CSAYSGESSYEQYF
>TRBJ2-2|TRBV30
CAWSVRGGELFF
>TRBJ1-2|TRBV28
CASSLTGNYGYTF
>TRBJ2-7|TRBV7-9
CASSLGTGGNEQYF
>TRBJ2-4|TRBV2
CASSALAKNIQYF
>TRBJ2-3|TRBV7-3
CASSLRGGTQGSTDTQYF
>TRBJ2-3|TRBV7-3
CASSRAGRTQSTDTQYF
>TRBJ1-2|TRBV4-3
CASSQDRTGGFYGYTF
>TRBJ2-2|TRBV20-1
CSARDRTSGNFGGELFF
>TRBJ2-1|TRBV6-6
CASSYGGTGRYNEQFF
>TRBJ2-7|TRBV5-1
CASSLRGTYEQYF
>TRBJ1-3|TRBV5-5
CASSLLGGSGNTIYF
>TRBJ2-2|TRBV7-9
CASRRTGNTGELFF
>TRBJ2-5|TRBV7-3
CASSPTGRPGETQYF
>TRBJ1-5|TRBV28
CASSLRQGCNQPQHF
>TRBJ1-4|TRBV6-2/TRBV6-3
CASRTLQGVYEKLFF
>TRBJ1-2|TRBV10-3
CAISEGGIYGYTF
>TRBJ1-2|TRBV10-3
CAIRPRDRGHRNYGYTF
>TRBJ1-2|TRBV7-2
CASFSIGGENYGYTF
>TRBJ1-1|TRBV24-1
CATWDGNTEAFF
>TRBJ2-5|TRBV7-2
CASSAGQEETQYF
>TRBJ2-3|TRBV6-1
CASTPASGTDTQYF
>TRBJ2-1|TRBV5-1
CASSSGSELAGVSEQFF